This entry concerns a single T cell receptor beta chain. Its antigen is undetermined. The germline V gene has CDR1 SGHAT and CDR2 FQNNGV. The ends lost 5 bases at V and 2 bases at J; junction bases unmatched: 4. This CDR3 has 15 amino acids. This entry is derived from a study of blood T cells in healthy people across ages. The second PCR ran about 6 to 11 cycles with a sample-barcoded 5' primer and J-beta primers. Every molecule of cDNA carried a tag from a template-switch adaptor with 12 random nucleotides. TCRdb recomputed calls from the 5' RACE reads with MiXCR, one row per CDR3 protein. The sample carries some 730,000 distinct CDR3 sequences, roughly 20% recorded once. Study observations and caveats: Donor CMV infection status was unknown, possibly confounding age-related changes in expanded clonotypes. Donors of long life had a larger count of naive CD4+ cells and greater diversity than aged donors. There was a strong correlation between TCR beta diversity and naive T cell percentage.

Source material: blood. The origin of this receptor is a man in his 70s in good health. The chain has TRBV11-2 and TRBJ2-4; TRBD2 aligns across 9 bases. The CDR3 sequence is CASSGTSFSKNIQYF. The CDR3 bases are TGTGCCAGCAGCGGGACTAGCTTCTCCAAAAACATTCAGTACTTC.